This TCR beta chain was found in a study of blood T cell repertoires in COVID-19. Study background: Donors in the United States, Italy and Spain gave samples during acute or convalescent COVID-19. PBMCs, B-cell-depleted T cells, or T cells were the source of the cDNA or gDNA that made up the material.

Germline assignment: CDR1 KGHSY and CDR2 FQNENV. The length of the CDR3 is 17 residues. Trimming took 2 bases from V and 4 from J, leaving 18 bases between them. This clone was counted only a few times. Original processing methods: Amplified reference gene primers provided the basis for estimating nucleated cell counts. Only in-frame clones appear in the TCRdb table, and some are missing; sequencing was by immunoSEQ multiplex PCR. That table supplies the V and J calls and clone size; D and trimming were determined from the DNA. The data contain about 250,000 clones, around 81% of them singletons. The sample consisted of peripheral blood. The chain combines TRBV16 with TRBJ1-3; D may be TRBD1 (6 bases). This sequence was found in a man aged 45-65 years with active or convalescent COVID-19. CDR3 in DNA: TGTGCCAGCAGCCAAGGGGGGGCCGGGCCCGGAGGAAACACCATATATTTT. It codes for CASSQGGAGPGGNTIYF.